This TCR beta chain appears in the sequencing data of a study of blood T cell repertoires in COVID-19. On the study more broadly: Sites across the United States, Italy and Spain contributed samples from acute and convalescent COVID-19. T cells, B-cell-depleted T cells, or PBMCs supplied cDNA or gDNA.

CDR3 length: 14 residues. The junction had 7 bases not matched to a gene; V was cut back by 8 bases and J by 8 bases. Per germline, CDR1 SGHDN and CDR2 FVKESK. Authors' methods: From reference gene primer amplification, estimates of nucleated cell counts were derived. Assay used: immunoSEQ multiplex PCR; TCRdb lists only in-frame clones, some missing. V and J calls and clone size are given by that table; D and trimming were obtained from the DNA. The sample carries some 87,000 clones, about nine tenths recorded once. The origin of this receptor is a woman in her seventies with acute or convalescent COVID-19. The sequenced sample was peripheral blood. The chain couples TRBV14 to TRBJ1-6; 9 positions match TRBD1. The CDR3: CASHGQGLDSPLHF. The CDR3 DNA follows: TGTGCCAGCCACGGACAGGGGTTGGATTCACCCCTCCACTTT.